These 8 T cell receptor beta chains were sequenced from one sample in a study. TCRdb reanalysed the reads using MiXCR and keeps one entry per CDR3 protein. The data show 6,500 to 9,000 distinct CDR3 sequences, 30% to 40% seen once. Source material: blood. The source of these receptors is a human donor.

Of note for this clonotype: A read error is possible here, since a much larger clone lies one base away. The chain combines TRBV29-1 with TRBJ1-1; TRBD1 aligns across 9 bases. Germline V gene data show CDR1 as SQVTM and CDR2 as ANQGSEA. V lost 4 bases to trimming and J lost 6 bases; unmatched junction nucleotides: 12. The CDR3 contains 15 residues. The CDR3 DNA is TGCAGCGTTGGGGGCCGGCGGGACAGGGTCGCTGAAGCTTTCTTT. It encodes CSVGGRRDRVAEAFF.

This clonotype was seen a single time. DNA of the CDR3: TGCAGCGTAATACAGGGGACCCCAGATACGCAGTATTTT. Its protein product is CSVIQGTPDTQYF. The chain carries TRBV29-1 and TRBJ2-3; 7 nucleotides agree with TRBD1. V dropped 6 bases and J dropped 4; count of bases not matched to a gene: 7. The CDR3 spans 13 residues. Germline CDR1 is SQVTM and CDR2 is ANQGSEA.

The rearrangement links TRBV20-1 to TRBJ2-7; 14 nucleotides align to TRBD2. This CDR3 comprises 15 residues. CDR1 is DFQATT, CDR2 SNEGSKA, per germline (reference sequence). Trimming at V came to 4 bases and at J to 4 bases, leaving 6 bases not matched to a gene. The CDR3 DNA sequence: TGCAGTGCTACCGGACTAGCGGGAGGTTCGTACGAGCAGTACTTC. Its translation is CSATGLAGGSYEQYF.

This sequence joins TRBV20-1 and TRBJ1-1; a possible D gene is TRBD1 (6 bases). CDR1 DFQATT and CDR2 SNEGSKA come from the germline V gene (reference sequence). Deletions cut 0 bases from V and 1 base from J, with 9 bases between. This CDR3 has 14 amino acids. The CDR3 sequence is CSAREWTENTEAFF. In DNA form, the CDR3 reads TGCAGTGCTAGAGAATGGACAGAGAACACTGAAGCTTTCTTT.

This clonotype was picked up a small number of times. A much bigger clone sits one base away, suggesting this may be a read error. CDR3 sequence reads: CASRQGGSNEQYF. For the CDR3, the DNA is TGTGCCAGCCGGCAGGGCGGGAGCAATGAGCAGTACTTC. The V call is TRBV28, the J call TRBJ2-7, with 7 bases fitting TRBD2. This CDR3 is built from 13 residues. Germline V CDR1 and CDR2: MDHEN, SYDVKM. After removal of 8 bases from V and 7 bases from J, the junction contained 11 bases not matched to a gene.

In its sample, this clonotype is medium-sized. The chain carries TRBV4-2 and TRBJ1-1; 8 bases map to TRBD1. There are 14 residues in the CDR3. Germline trimming cut 6 bases from V and 6 bases from J; bases unmatched to any gene: 9. Germline CDR1 LGHNA, CDR2 YNFKEQ. Here the CDR3 DNA reads TGTGCCAGCAGGGGGGGCAGGGGGCTTTCTGAAGCTTTCTTT. Encoded protein: CASRGGRGLSEAFF.

In its sample, this clonotype ranks as medium-sized (0.01 to 0.1%). This sequence joins TRBV7-3 and TRBJ1-2, with 8 positions matching TRBD1. The CDR3 is made up of 14 amino acids. Germline V lookup: CDR1 SGHTA, CDR2 FQGTGA. V lost 0 bases and J lost 8; bases outside the gene matches: 5. CDR3 sequence (DNA): TGTGCCAGCAGCTTAACCGGACAGGGTAAAGGCTACACCTTC. This gives the protein CASSLTGQGKGYTF.

The J gene is TRBJ2-3, the V gene TRBV29-1, with D maybe TRBD1 (6 bases). The V and J ends lost 0 bases and 3 bases respectively, with 10 bases between them. The CDR3 has 14 amino acids. CDR1 is SQVTM and CDR2 is ANQGSEA in the germline V gene. CDR3 protein: CSVEDGGRTDTQYF. The DNA of the CDR3 is TGCAGCGTTGAAGATGGGGGCAGGACAGATACGCAGTATTTT.